Described below is a single T cell receptor (beta chain) sequence and its context. The length of the CDR3 is 17 residues. Germline values: CDR1 MNHNS, CDR2 SASEGT. The junction had 11 bases not matched to a gene; V was cut back by 3 bases and J by 0 bases. The PCR was carried out with 60 Vbeta primers and 13 Jbeta primers. Assay used: immunoSEQ multiplex PCR; TCRdb lists only in-frame clones, some missing. The sample lists under 200,000 clones; roughly 85% were seen once. The sample belongs to a study of cytomegalovirus exposure and HLA in healthy donors. The chain employs TRBV6-1 and TRBJ2-7; TRBD2 matches at 7 bases. The clonotype originates from a woman between 45 and 60 years old in good health and CMV-seronegative. The specimen was PBMCs. Here the CDR3 reads CASSESFIAGSSYEQYF. The CDR3 nucleotides read TGTGCCAGCAGTGAGTCCTTTATAGCGGGTAGCTCCTACGAGCAGTACTTC.